This T cell receptor (beta chain) was sequenced in a study of Graves' ophthalmopathy and Graves' hyperthyroidism. About this clonotype itself: Antigen unknown. One junction end disagrees with the germline gene, perhaps due to a read error.

Points from the study as a whole: Detected in blood as well were most expanded thyroid clonotypes with frequency above 0.001.

Researchers took RNA transcripts and amplified TCR beta CDR3 regions from them. First-round RT-PCR used HTBI primers; second-round multiplex PCR followed. TCRdb passed the multiplex PCR reads through MiXCR, listing each CDR3 protein once. The table includes 350,000 to 450,000 distinct CDR3 sequences, around 21% detected once. Stable hyperthyroidism denotes an absence of ophthalmopathy throughout 18 months of follow-up. PBMCs were isolated from an approximately 10 ml sample of fresh peripheral blood. The clonotype comes from a woman aged 18-29 years with stable Graves' hyperthyroidism. The specimen sequenced was peripheral blood.

In DNA, the CDR3 is TGCAGTGCGACCGGGACTAGCGGTTCAAGAGAGGCCCAGTACTTC. Translated, it gives CSATGTSGSREAQYF. This chain links TRBV20-1 with TRBJ2-5, with 11 bases fitting TRBD2. Germline-derived CDR1 and CDR2 are DFQATT and SNEGSKA (reference sequence). The length of the CDR3 is 15 residues.